One and the same sample provided the 30 T cell receptor beta chains below, sequenced in a study of radiotherapy plus CTLA-4 blockade in lung cancer. Sequencing was performed with immunoSEQ multiplex PCR; in TCRdb, only in-frame clones are kept and a portion is missing. The table records 75,000 to 80,000 clones, around 87% of them present only once. The sequenced sample was peripheral blood, obtained from a patient treated with radiotherapy plus ipilimumab. These TCRs come from a human donor with non-small cell lung cancer who had stable disease on radiotherapy plus ipilimumab.

The V call is TRBV30, the J call TRBJ1-6; D remains unclear. Germline values: CDR1 GTSNPN, CDR2 SVGIG (reference sequence). The CDR3 loop spans 12 amino acids. The V and J ends lost 7 bases and 7 bases respectively, with 11 bases between them. The CDR3 DNA follows: TGTGCCTTCGGGCCCCAAAATTCACCCCTCCACTTT. It specifies CAFGPQNSPLHF. The full variable domain, in which reference TRBV30 and TRBJ1-6 provide the parts outside the CDR3, is SQTIHQWPATLVQPVGSPLSLECTVEGTSNPNLYWYRQAAGRGLQLLFYSVGIGQISSEVPQNLSASRPQDRQFILSSKKLLLSDSGFYLCAFGPQNSPLHFGNGTRLTVT.

Details on this clone: The sample contains more than one DNA sequence encoding this CDR3. This chain joins TRBV5-1 and TRBJ2-1; D call uncertain. Trimming took 3 bases from V and 0 from J, leaving 10 bases between them. CDR1 is SGHRS, CDR2 YFSETQ, per germline. CDR3 size: 15 residues. CDR3 nucleotides: TGCGCCAGCAGCTCGACACCGAGCTCCTACAATGAGCAGTTCTTC. This encodes CASSSTPSSYNEQFF.

The chain uses TRBV27 and TRBJ2-7; 8 bases match TRBD1. V dropped 7 bases and J dropped 0; count of bases not matched to a gene: 8. This CDR3 contains 15 residues. Germline V lookup: CDR1 MNHEY, CDR2 SMNVEV (reference sequence). CDR3 loop: CASTTRTGLSYEQYF. The DNA of the CDR3 is TGTGCCAGCACTACCCGGACAGGGCTCTCCTACGAGCAGTACTTC.

The V call is TRBV6-6, the J call TRBJ1-1, with D unresolved. CDR1 and CDR2 (germline): MNHNY, SVGAGI (reference sequence). Trimming stripped 11 bases from V and 7 bases from J, with 11 bases between. This CDR3 comprises 10 residues. The CDR3 nucleotides are TGTGCCGCGACACAGAGTGAAGCTTTCTTT. Translation gives CAATQSEAFF.

The chain links TRBV6-8 to TRBJ1-2; D is possibly TRBD1 (6 bases). The CDR3 contains 12 residues. The V and J ends lost 6 bases and 6 bases respectively, with 11 bases between them. Germline V gene data show CDR1 as MNHGY and CDR2 as SAAAGT. The CDR3 spells CASSLDRDGYTF. CDR3 nucleotide sequence: TGTGCCAGCAGCCTGGACAGAGATGGCTACACCTTC.

The chain is built from TRBV7-2 and TRBJ1-4, with 9 bases matching TRBD1. Germline values: CDR1 SGHTA, CDR2 FQGNSA. Losses at the gene ends were 1 base for V and 9 bases for J; bases not matched to a gene: 9. The CDR3 contains 16 residues. The CDR3 coding sequence is TGTGCCAGCAGCTTAGGTGTGGGACAGGGTGATCAAAAACTGTTTTTT. Its protein product is CASSLGVGQGDQKLFF. Supplemented by reference TRBV7-2 and TRBJ1-4, the full variable domain reads GAGVSQSPSNKVTEKGKDVELRCDPISGHTALYWYRQSLGQGLEFLIYFQGNSAPDKSGLPSDRFSAERTGGSVSTLTIQRTQQEDSAVYLCASSLGVGQGDQKLFFGSGTQLSVL.

V is TRBV11-2 and J is TRBJ1-2; D is ambiguous. V lost 0 bases to trimming and J lost 7 bases, with 15 bases between them. CDR3 length: 15 residues. CDR1 and CDR2 from the germline V gene are SGHAT and FQNNGV. The CDR3 DNA sequence: TGTGCCAGCAGCTTAGAACTCGTGGGTGTCGGTGGCTACACCTTC. As protein: CASSLELVGVGGYTF.

The chain is built from TRBV18 and TRBJ2-6; 8 bases fit TRBD2. CDR1 and CDR2 (germline): KGHSH, LQKENI. After removal of 2 bases from V and 1 base from J, the junction contained 4 bases not matched to a gene. The CDR3 is 17 amino acids. The CDR3 loop is CASSPLAGLSGANVLTF. The DNA of the CDR3 is TGTGCCAGCTCACCATTAGCGGGGCTTTCTGGGGCCAACGTCCTGACTTTC.

Points on this clone: This specimen includes other DNA sequences encoding the same CDR3. This rearrangement joins TRBV29-1 to TRBJ2-5, with 8 nucleotides matching TRBD1. The CDR3 loop spans 14 amino acids. Germline assignment: CDR1 SQVTM and CDR2 ANQGSEA. V shed 5 bases and J 3 bases; nucleotides not matched to a gene: 8. The CDR3 region has the DNA TGCAGCGTTAGAGACAGGGGAAGAGAAGAGACCCAGTACTTC. It encodes CSVRDRGREETQYF.

This chain joins TRBV25-1 and TRBJ1-5; 9 bases match TRBD1. The CDR3 is 14 amino acids. Germline CDR1 reads MGHDK; CDR2 reads SYGVNS. Unmatched junction bases numbered 6, after V lost 7 bases and J lost 5 bases. In DNA form, the CDR3 reads TGTGCCAGCACCGACAGGGGGATGGATCAGCCCCAGCATTTT. It specifies CASTDRGMDQPQHF.

The rearrangement uses TRBV9 and TRBJ1-3; TRBD1 matches 7 bases. CDR3 length equals 18 residues. Germline V gene data show CDR1 as SGDLS and CDR2 as YYNGEE. The V gene end was trimmed by 2 bases and the J gene end by 0 bases; junction bases not matched to a gene: 11. This CDR3 reads CASSVDLGQRSSGNTIYF. CDR3 in DNA: TGTGCCAGCAGCGTGGACTTGGGACAGCGTTCCTCTGGAAACACCATATATTTT.

This rearrangement joins TRBV28 to TRBJ2-7; 8 bases agree with TRBD1. With 3 bases clipped from V and 2 bases from J, the junction kept 3 bases outside the gene matches. The CDR3 runs to 14 residues. CDR1 is MDHEN and CDR2 is SYDVKM in the germline V gene. The DNA of the CDR3 is TGTGCCAGCAGTTTTACAGGGGGGACCTACGAGCAGTACTTC. Amino acid sequence: CASSFTGGTYEQYF. The full variable domain, in which reference TRBV28 and TRBJ2-7 provide the parts outside the CDR3, is DVKVTQSSRYLVKRTGEKVFLECVQDMDHENMFWYRQDPGLGLRLIYFSYDVKMKEKGDIPEGYSVSREKKERFSLILESASTNQTSMYLCASSFTGGTYEQYFGPGTRLTVT.

The rearrangement links TRBV10-2 to TRBJ2-7; D is unresolved. The CDR3 loop spans 12 amino acids. Between the trimmed V and J ends, which lost 2 bases and 6 bases, there was a span of 8 bases. Germline loops: CDR1 WSHSY, CDR2 SAAADI. The CDR3 loop reads CASSEAAFEQYF. The CDR3 region has the DNA TGCGCCAGCAGTGAGGCGGCTTTCGAGCAGTACTTC.

This clone occurred a few times. The chain has TRBV7-9 and TRBJ1-4; no clear D gene. This CDR3 comprises 13 residues. Germline loops: CDR1 SEHNR, CDR2 FQNEAQ (reference sequence). The V end lost 2 bases, the J end lost 4 bases, and 5 bases lay between the germline ends. The CDR3: CASSLFSNEKLFF. CDR3 DNA: TGTGCCAGCAGCTTATTCAGTAATGAAAAACTGTTTTTT.

In its sample, this clone was seen a few times. The chain employs TRBV7-9 and TRBJ2-7, with D possibly being TRBD1 or TRBD2 (5 bases each). Germline V gene sequence: CDR1 SEHNR, CDR2 FQNEAQ (reference sequence). With 2 bases removed from V and 5 bases from J, the gap between germline ends came to 10 bases. The CDR3 is 13 amino acids. The DNA of the CDR3 is TGTGCCAGCAGCTTATTTGAGGGGAACGAGCAGTACTTC. Amino acid sequence: CASSLFEGNEQYF.

A single count supports this clone. The chain has TRBV7-3 and TRBJ1-4; maybe TRBD1 (5 bases). With 10 bases removed from V and 8 bases from J, the gap between germline ends came to 17 bases. CDR3 length equals 13 residues. The germline gives CDR1 SGHTA, CDR2 FQGTGA. The CDR3 DNA is TGTGCCATCCCGGGGAGGGGTGGGGAAAAACTGTTTTTT. Encoded protein: CAIPGRGGEKLFF.

The rearrangement uses TRBV7-8 and TRBJ2-7; D is ambiguous. CDR3 length: 14 residues. V was clipped by 9 bases and J by 0 bases, with 15 bases between them. In germline, CDR1 is SGHVS, CDR2 FQNEAQ. CDR3 bases: TGTGCCAGTTCTCAGATGAGGAGCTCCTACGAGCAGTACTTC. Translation gives CASSQMRSSYEQYF.

This clone has just one count. The chain has TRBV5-1 and TRBJ2-1; D is unresolved. The CDR3 length is 11 residues. Germline V CDR1 and CDR2: SGHRS, YFSETQ. Trimming left V 1 base short and J 8 bases short, with 4 bases between. The CDR3 sequence: CASSLNHEQFF. CDR3 DNA sequence: TGCGCCAGCAGCTTGAACCATGAGCAGTTCTTC.

The genes are TRBV9 and TRBJ2-2; 7 positions agree with TRBD1. This CDR3 is built from 14 residues. Germline CDR1 and CDR2: SGDLS and YYNGEE. V gave up 3 bases and J gave up 6 bases; unmatched junction bases: 5. CDR3 DNA: TGTGCCAGCAGCGCCAATACAGGGGCCGGGGAGCTGTTTTTT. This gives the protein CASSANTGAGELFF.

The chain joins TRBV28 to TRBJ1-2; D is ambiguous. The length of the CDR3 is 15 residues. From germline, CDR1 is MDHEN and CDR2 SYDVKM. V was pared by 5 bases and J by 8 bases, with 21 bases between. The CDR3 sequence: CASSPRLGVNNGYTF. In nucleotides, the CDR3 is TGTGCCAGCAGTCCCAGACTGGGAGTTAATAACGGCTACACCTTC.

The chain uses TRBV6-1 and TRBJ2-1, with 7 bases that match TRBD2. Germline V gives CDR1 MNHNS, CDR2 SASEGT. V trimming: 8 bases; J trimming: 7 bases; junction bases outside the gene matches: 8. The CDR3 extends over 13 amino acids. The CDR3: CASATSSGNEQFF. The DNA for the CDR3 is TGTGCCAGCGCAACCTCTAGCGGTAATGAGCAGTTCTTC.

This clone has only one observation. The V gene is TRBV30, the J gene TRBJ2-7; 7 nucleotides line up with TRBD1. The CDR3 is 21 residues long. The ends lost 2 bases at V and 1 base at J; junction bases unmatched: 26. Per germline, CDR1 GTSNPN and CDR2 SVGIG (reference sequence). This CDR3 is CAWSFRPLITEDRQGSYEQYF. As DNA, the CDR3 is TGTGCCTGGAGTTTCCGACCCCTGATAACCGAGGACAGGCAGGGGTCCTACGAGCAGTACTTC.

The CDR3 spells CASSEGYGLTGELFF. For the CDR3, the DNA is TGTGCCAGCAGTGAAGGGTACGGCCTCACCGGGGAGCTGTTTTTT. The V and J genes are TRBV6-1 and TRBJ2-2; no reliable D call. The germline V and J ends were trimmed by 1 base and 4 bases, with 10 bases remaining between them. This CDR3 is 15 amino acids long. Germline-derived CDR1 and CDR2 are MNHNS and SASEGT.

The chain uses TRBV29-1 and TRBJ2-5; D is unclear. Per germline, CDR1 SQVTM and CDR2 ANQGSEA. CDR3 length equals 13 residues. V was shortened by 1 base and J by 0 bases, with 6 bases between the two germline ends. The CDR3 loop reads CSVEAAYQETQYF. As DNA, the CDR3 is TGCAGCGTTGAAGCGGCCTACCAAGAGACCCAGTACTTC. Supplemented by reference TRBV29-1 and TRBJ2-5, the full variable domain reads SAVISQKPSRDICQRGTSLTIQCQVDSQVTMMFWYRQQPGQSLTLIATANQGSEATYESGFVIDKFPISRPNLTFSTLTVSNMSPEDSSIYLCSVEAAYQETQYFGPGTRLLVL.

The rearrangement uses TRBV5-5 and TRBJ2-7; D ambiguous. The germline V gene has CDR1 SGHKS and CDR2 YYEKEE (reference sequence). V was pared by 0 bases and J by 4 bases, with 8 bases between. The CDR3 length is 13 residues. The CDR3 DNA reads TGTGCCAGCAGCTTGGGGGTAGTTTACGAGCAGTACTTC. Encoded protein: CASSLGVVYEQYF.

The chain is built from TRBV9 and TRBJ2-3; 9 bases are a match to TRBD2. The CDR3 covers 15 residues. V lost 3 bases and J lost 0; bases outside the gene matches: 2. Germline lookup yields CDR1 SGDLS and CDR2 YYNGEE. The CDR3 DNA follows: TGTGCCAGCAGCGGACTAGCGGTTAGCACAGATACGCAGTATTTT. Translated: CASSGLAVSTDTQYF.

The genes are TRBV5-1 and TRBJ2-7; no clear D. The ends were cut back, 0 bases at V and 6 bases at J, with 10 bases in the middle. Germline CDR1 reads SGHRS; CDR2 reads YFSETQ. This CDR3 spans 13 amino acids. CDR3 in DNA: TGCGCCAGCAGCTTGGAAGTCGTGGCCGAGCAGTACTTC. Protein product: CASSLEVVAEQYF.

With respect to this clone: Germline and junction disagree at one end, which may indicate a read error. Other DNA variants within this sample encode the same CDR3. The rearrangement links TRBV4-2 to TRBJ1-1; a possible D gene is TRBD1 (5 bases). The CDR3 has 14 residues. Germline CDR1 is LGHNA and CDR2 is YNFKEQ. The CDR3: CASSQDPGTTEAFF. DNA of the CDR3: TGTGCCAGCAGCCAAGACCCGGGGACCACTGAAGCTTTCTTC.

The genes are TRBV5-5 and TRBJ2-3; tentatively, D is TRBD2 (6 bases). Trimming left V 1 base short and J 4 bases short, with 10 bases between. CDR3 size: 14 residues. CDR1 and CDR2 (germline): SGHKS, YYEKEE (reference sequence). The CDR3 region is CASSLRPGADTQYF. In DNA, the CDR3 is TGTGCCAGCAGCTTGAGGCCGGGGGCAGATACGCAGTATTTT.

V usage is TRBV28 and J usage is TRBJ1-2; TRBD1 matches 12 bases. Per the germline V gene, CDR1 is MDHEN and CDR2 is SYDVKM. This CDR3 region has 15 residues. With V trimmed by 6 bases and J by 8 bases, 10 bases remained unmatched. The CDR3 DNA reads as TGTGCCAGCAGCCGAACTTCCGGGACAGGGGGCGGCTACACCTTC. It specifies CASSRTSGTGGGYTF.